A single sample is the source of the 13 T cell receptor beta chains below, sequenced in a study of cytomegalovirus exposure and HLA in healthy donors. Both 60 Vbeta primers and 13 Jbeta primers went into the PCR. Generated by immunoSEQ multiplex PCR, the TCRdb table keeps only in-frame clones and is missing some. Found here are 100,000 or so clones, nearly 15% of them singletons; the top ten hold around 0.9%. Sample: PBMCs. These receptors all stem from a female donor in good health and CMV-seronegative.

Note on this clone: At one of its ends the junction is not consistent with the germline gene, which may arise from a read error. DNA for the CDR3: TGTGCCAACAGTTTAGTGCTAGCGGCTTCGAACACCGGGGAGCTGTTTTTT. This gives the protein CANSLVLAASNTGELFF. The genes are TRBV27 and TRBJ2-2; TRBD2 matches 7 bases. The length of the CDR3 is 17 residues. Germline lookup yields CDR1 MNHEY and CDR2 SMNVEV (reference sequence).

This clone appeared a few times. This chain uses TRBV28 with TRBJ2-7, with D possibly TRBD2 on 6 matching bases. V was clipped by 5 bases and J by 3 bases, with 14 bases between them. Germline V gene sequence: CDR1 MDHEN, CDR2 SYDVKM. The CDR3 extends over 14 amino acids. The CDR3 here is CASSPWGVGYEQYF. The CDR3 DNA sequence: TGTGCCAGCAGTCCCTGGGGGGTAGGCTACGAGCAGTACTTC. Filled out from reference TRBV28 and TRBJ2-7, the complete variable domain reads DVKVTQSSRYLVKRTGEKVFLECVQDMDHENMFWYRQDPGLGLRLIYFSYDVKMKEKGDIPEGYSVSREKKERFSLILESASTNQTSMYLCASSPWGVGYEQYFGPGTRLTVT.

This clone was recorded a few times. The V call is TRBV28, the J call TRBJ2-7; 12 bases fit TRBD2. Per the germline V gene, CDR1 is MDHEN and CDR2 is SYDVKM. J lost 6 bases, V lost 2 bases, and 5 bases had no gene match. The CDR3 has 15 amino acids. In nucleotides, the CDR3 is TGTGCCAGCAGTTTAGGTCTAGCGGGAGGGCCCGAGCAGTACTTC. This gives the protein CASSLGLAGGPEQYF. Complete variable domain (other parts from reference TRBV28 and TRBJ2-7): DVKVTQSSRYLVKRTGEKVFLECVQDMDHENMFWYRQDPGLGLRLIYFSYDVKMKEKGDIPEGYSVSREKKERFSLILESASTNQTSMYLCASSLGLAGGPEQYFGPGTRLTVT.

This rearrangement joins TRBV7-9 to TRBJ1-1, with 8 bases lining up with TRBD1. The germline V gene has CDR1 SEHNR and CDR2 FQNEAQ (reference sequence). V gave up 8 bases and J gave up 2 bases; unmatched junction bases: 7. The CDR3 has 14 amino acids. CDR3 sequence (DNA): TGTGCCAGCTTAGTAGACAGGGGAAACACTGAAGCTTTCTTT. It yields the protein CASLVDRGNTEAFF. Drawing the rest from reference TRBV7-9 and TRBJ1-1, the complete variable domain is DTGVSQNPRHKITKRGQNVTFRCDPISEHNRLYWYRQTLGQGPEFLTYFQNEAQLEKSRLLSDRFSAERPKGSFSTLEIQRTEQGDSAMYLCASLVDRGNTEAFFGQGTRLTVV.

This clone has just a few counts. The V gene is TRBV18, the J gene TRBJ2-3; weak D call: TRBD1 (5 bases). The length of the CDR3 is 15 residues. V was shortened by 0 bases and J by 3 bases, with 10 bases between the two germline ends. Looked up from germline, CDR1 is KGHSH and CDR2 is LQKENI. The CDR3 reads CASSPPYPGTDTQYF. Written as DNA, the CDR3 is TGTGCCAGCTCACCACCCTATCCAGGGACAGATACGCAGTATTTT.

The chain joins TRBV19 to TRBJ1-1; 8 bases match TRBD1. The germline CDR1 and CDR2 sequences are LNHDA and SQIVND (reference sequence). V gave up 10 bases and J gave up 0 bases; unmatched junction bases: 10. The CDR3 consists of 15 residues. CDR3 coding DNA: TGTGCCACCGGACAGGGATCGTATTTGAACACTGAAGCTTTCTTT. It yields the protein CATGQGSYLNTEAFF.

This clone was detected a few times. The rearrangement joins TRBV14 to TRBJ2-5; a weak D match, TRBD1 (6 bases). The CDR3 consists of 14 residues. Trimming pared 0 bases from V and 5 bases from J, leaving 10 bases between. Germline V lookup: CDR1 SGHDN, CDR2 FVKESK. CDR3 loop: CASSQDRGGETQYF. The CDR3 bases are TGTGCCAGCAGCCAAGATCGTGGGGGCGAGACCCAGTACTTC. The whole variable domain, remainder taken from reference TRBV14 and TRBJ2-5, is EAGVTQFPSHSVIEKGQTVTLRCDPISGHDNLYWYRRVMGKEIKFLLHFVKESKQDESGMPNNRFLAERTGGTYSTLKVQPAELEDSGVYFCASSQDRGGETQYFGPGTRLLVL.

This clone was picked up a small number of times. V gene TRBV4-1 combines with J gene TRBJ2-2, with D possibly matching TRBD1 (6 bases). This CDR3 region has 14 residues. Germline loops: CDR1 MGHRA, CDR2 YSYEKL. Deletions cut 3 bases from V and 5 bases from J, with 10 bases between. As DNA, the CDR3 is TGCGCCAGCAGCCACCCGGGACAAACCGGGGAGCTGTTTTTT. It encodes CASSHPGQTGELFF.

J is TRBJ2-2 and V is TRBV4-1; 13 bases line up with TRBD2. V lost 4 bases, J lost 1 base, and 12 bases stayed unmatched. This CDR3 contains 20 residues. The germline V gene encodes CDR1 MGHRA and CDR2 YSYEKL. CDR3 DNA sequence: TGCGCCAGCAGCCGTATTCCGGGACTAGCGGGAAATAGGAACACCGGGGAGCTGTTTTTT. It specifies CASSRIPGLAGNRNTGELFF.

The chain couples TRBV27 to TRBJ2-7; the match to TRBD2 covers 9 bases. The germline V gene encodes CDR1 MNHEY and CDR2 SMNVEV (reference sequence). V lost 4 bases to trimming and J lost 4 bases; unmatched junction nucleotides: 5. This CDR3 is 14 amino acids long. DNA for the CDR3: TGTGCCAGCAGTTCCGGGACTAGCCCTTACGAGCAGTACTTC. Translating it yields CASSSGTSPYEQYF.

V is TRBV2 and J is TRBJ1-5, with D possibly being TRBD1 (6 bases). Per the germline V gene, CDR1 is SNHLY and CDR2 is FYNNEI. The CDR3 is 16 residues long. Trimming removed 6 bases at V and 3 bases at J, with 18 bases between. CDR3: CASSTGLKGHNQPQHF. CDR3 sequence (DNA): TGTGCCAGCAGCACGGGGCTTAAGGGACACAATCAGCCCCAGCATTTT.

This clone was detected only a few times. V gene TRBV5-4 combines with J gene TRBJ2-7; possibly TRBD1 for D (6 bases). Germline V CDR1 and CDR2: SGHNT, YYREEE (reference sequence). This CDR3 region has 13 residues. V was pared by 0 bases and J by 5 bases, with 9 bases between. The DNA for the CDR3 is TGTGCCAGCAGCTTGGAACAGGGAGACGAGCAGTACTTC. Its translation: CASSLEQGDEQYF.

This clone appeared a few times. The chain couples TRBV7-2 to TRBJ2-7; 7 bases are shared with TRBD2. V was clipped by 5 bases and J by 5 bases; unmatched bases: 9. Germline-derived CDR1 and CDR2 are SGHTA and FQGNSA. This CDR3 comprises 14 residues. Written as DNA, the CDR3 is TGTGCCAGCAGCCCCCGACTAGCAAGCCACGAGCAGTACTTC. Its translation is CASSPRLASHEQYF.